What follows are 13 T cell receptor beta chains derived from one specimen sequenced in a study of T cells in Graves' hyperthyroidism and ophthalmopathy. RNA transcripts were the template for amplifying TCR beta CDR3 regions. Initially, a first-round RT-PCR of the TCR CDR3 employed the HTBI primer set. Each CDR3 protein gets one entry after TCRdb re-called the multiplex PCR reads with MiXCR. Here the sample spans approximately 720,000 distinct CDR3 sequences, around 20% being singletons. The sequenced sample consisted of blood. The receptors derive from a woman in her forties or fifties with Graves' hyperthyroidism that later progressed to Graves' ophthalmopathy.

There are many counts of this clonotype. This rearrangement joins TRBV12-3 or TRBV12-4 to TRBJ1-1; D is perhaps TRBD1 (5 bases). The CDR3 runs to 14 residues. V was cut by 0 bases and J by 6 bases, with 11 bases left in between. The CDR3 DNA follows: TGTGCCAGCAGTTTAGCCAGGGACCACGCTGAAGCTTTCTTT. Translated, it gives CASSLARDHAEAFF.

This clonotype was counted ten times or more. The J gene is TRBJ2-1, the V gene TRBV7-8, with TRBD1 matching over 7 bases. Germline trimming cut 5 bases from V and 5 bases from J; bases unmatched to any gene: 12. From germline, CDR1 is SGHVS and CDR2 FQNEAQ. This CDR3 region has 16 residues. The CDR3 spells CASSPLRGPNNNEQFF. In DNA, the CDR3 is TGTGCCAGCAGCCCCCTGAGGGGGCCCAATAACAATGAGCAGTTCTTC.

Many counts were recorded for this clonotype. This sequence joins TRBV2 and TRBJ2-3; 9 bases agree with TRBD2. The CDR3 is 14 amino acids. Germline values: CDR1 SNHLY, CDR2 FYNNEI. V lost 7 bases and J lost 4; bases outside the gene matches: 6. In DNA form, the CDR3 reads TGTGCCAGCAACTGGCGGGGGGGCCCAGATACGCAGTATTTT. It codes for CASNWRGGPDTQYF.

The gene calls are TRBV9 and TRBJ2-1; the D gene is possibly TRBD2 (5 bases). Germline values: CDR1 SGDLS, CDR2 YYNGEE. The length of the CDR3 is 14 residues. Trimming pared 0 bases from V and 4 bases from J, leaving 8 bases between. CDR3 sequence reads: CASSVVLVYNEQFF. The DNA of the CDR3 is TGTGCCAGCAGCGTAGTACTAGTATACAATGAGCAGTTCTTC.

This clonotype was counted ten times or more. The chain links TRBV7-2 to TRBJ2-3, with TRBD2 identical over 12 bases. Germline CDR1 SGHTA, CDR2 FQGNSA. This CDR3 is 17 amino acids long. V was clipped by 3 bases and J by 4 bases; unmatched bases: 8. CDR3 in amino acids: CASSFPLAGGLADTQYF. DNA for the CDR3: TGTGCCAGCAGCTTCCCTCTAGCGGGGGGGCTCGCAGATACGCAGTATTTT.

In this sample, this clonotype turned up many times. The rearrangement joins TRBV18 to TRBJ2-1; tentative D call: TRBD2 (5 bases). Trimming shortened V by 3 bases and J by 6 bases, and 18 bases separated the two germline ends. Germline CDR1 reads KGHSH; CDR2 reads LQKENI. The CDR3 runs to 16 residues. The CDR3 sequence is CASSPLTSTLRNEQFF. The CDR3 coding sequence is TGTGCCAGCTCACCTTTAACTAGTACATTGCGCAATGAGCAGTTCTTC.

V is TRBV4-1 and J is TRBJ2-7; 8 bases match TRBD1. The CDR3 has 14 amino acids. V lost 5 bases and J lost 1; bases outside the gene matches: 4. Germline values: CDR1 MGHRA, CDR2 YSYEKL. The DNA of the CDR3 is TGCGCCAGCAGCGACAGGGGCGCGTCCTACGAGCAGTACTTC. Amino acid sequence: CASSDRGASYEQYF.

J is TRBJ2-5 and V is TRBV20-1; D is perhaps TRBD2 (6 bases). Germline CDR1 and CDR2: DFQATT and SNEGSKA (reference sequence). The CDR3 totals 14 residues. Trimming took off 4 bases at V and 5 bases at J, with 17 bases between the two ends. The CDR3 DNA reads TGCAGTGCTACAACGCCGGGACTCTCCGAGACCCAGTACTTC. This sequence encodes CSATTPGLSETQYF.

This clonotype appeared a few times. This chain links TRBV5-4 with TRBJ2-2, with TRBD2 identical over 11 bases. CDR1 and CDR2 (germline): SGHNT, YYREEE (reference sequence). The J segment lost 1 base and the V segment lost 3 bases, leaving 5 bases of the junction unmatched. The CDR3 totals 17 residues. CDR3 in amino acids: CASSSLAGGLNTGELFF. CDR3 sequence (DNA): TGTGCCAGCAGCTCCCTAGCGGGGGGACTGAACACCGGGGAGCTGTTTTTT.

In this sample, this clonotype turned up a few times. The CDR3 ends on some other residue instead of the conserved phenylalanine or tryptophan, so this is likely a read error. The chain couples TRBV15 to TRBJ1-5; no clear D. Germline assignment: CDR1 LNHNV and CDR2 YYDKDF (reference sequence). The CDR3 has 15 amino acids. V lost 0 bases, J lost 6 bases, and 12 bases lay in between. The CDR3 DNA is TGTGCCACCAGCAGAGATCGATCGTACGGTCAGCCCCAGCATCTT. The encoded protein is CATSRDRSYGQPQHL.

This clonotype was counted a few times. The chain couples TRBV19 to TRBJ2-2; tentatively, D is TRBD1 (6 bases). The CDR3 runs 15 residues. CDR1 and CDR2 (germline): LNHDA, SQIVND (reference sequence). Trimming pared 7 bases from V and 0 bases from J, leaving 12 bases between. Here the CDR3 DNA reads TGTGCCAGTACCCGGACAGCCGCGAACACCGGGGAGCTGTTTTTT. It codes for CASTRTAANTGELFF.

This clonotype was seen only a few times. This chain joins TRBV20-1 and TRBJ1-6, with TRBD1 identical over 7 bases. The V segment lost 6 bases and the J segment 7 bases; nucleotides outside the gene matches: 9. CDR1 and CDR2 from the germline V gene are DFQATT and SNEGSKA (reference sequence). The CDR3 is made up of 14 amino acids. The CDR3 reads CSAGYARGNSPLHF. The CDR3 nucleotides read TGCAGTGCGGGGTACGCCAGGGGGAATTCACCCCTCCACTTT.

This clonotype occurred many times. J is TRBJ1-2 and V is TRBV5-1; tentative D call: TRBD1 (5 bases). CDR1 SGHRS and CDR2 YFSETQ come from the germline V gene. The CDR3 is 14 amino acids. The ends were cut back, 0 bases at V and 5 bases at J, with 11 bases in the middle. This CDR3 is CASSLGQGEYGYTF. The CDR3 coding sequence is TGCGCCAGCAGCTTGGGGCAGGGAGAGTATGGCTACACCTTC.